This T cell receptor beta chain was captured in a study of blood T cell repertoires in COVID-19. Study-wide context: COVID-19 samples collected from the United States, Italy and Spain covered acute and convalescent phases. PBMCs, B-cell-depleted T cells, or T cells provided the cDNA or gDNA that made up the material.

Patients at the Seattle site were enrolled during active infection and followed longitudinally. As processed by the authors: Reference gene primer amplification gave nucleated cell count estimates. The table came from immunoSEQ multiplex PCR; TCRdb's copy has only in-frame clones and leaves some out. That table furnishes V, J and clone size, whereas the DNA furnished D and trimming. Of over 100,000 clones listed, roughly nine tenths were seen once; the top ten hold around 5%. Germline CDR1 GTSNPN, CDR2 SVGIG (reference sequence). The CDR3 covers 14 residues. Trimming removed 4 bases from V and 4 bases from J, with 14 bases in between.

The specimen was peripheral blood. The V and J genes are TRBV30 and TRBJ1-3; possibly TRBD1 for D (5 bases). The origin of this receptor is a woman aged 50 to 60 with COVID-19, enrolled during active disease. DNA for the CDR3: TGTGCCTGGATCGGTGGGGCGGACGGAAACACCATATATTTT. Its protein product is CAWIGGADGNTIYF.